This paragraph reports one T cell receptor (beta chain). Its specificity is unknown. Trimming took 3 bases from V and 2 from J, leaving 11 bases between them. The CDR3 is 14 amino acids. Germline CDR1 MNHNS, CDR2 SASEGT. The data were obtained in a study of cytomegalovirus exposure and HLA in healthy donors. Overall study results and limits: A later analysis, which compared TCR beta chains of equal frequency, found the HLA-associated ones more clonally expanded.

PCR used 60 Vbeta primers and 13 Jbeta primers. Repertoires were generated with immunoSEQ multiplex PCR, while TCRdb's copy carries only in-frame clones and drops some. The table gives 95,000 to 150,000 clones; the top ten clones make up more than 0.8% of it. The source material was PBMCs. The clonotype comes from a man aged 18-30 years in good health and CMV-seronegative. The chain recombines TRBV6-1 with TRBJ2-7; D call uncertain. CDR3 DNA sequence: TGTGCCAGCAGTGAGACTGGAAGCACCTACGAGCAGTACTTC. This sequence encodes CASSETGSTYEQYF.